This T cell receptor (beta chain) appears in the sequencing data of a study of response to subunit inactivated influenza vaccine. Findings and caveats of the study: Seasonal influenza vaccination, on each occasion, was suggested by the authors to recruit few new T cells.

In this sample, this clonotype turned up a few times. Its antigen is unknown. TCRdb re-analysed the RT-PCR reads in MiXCR, keeping a single row per CDR3 protein. The sample shows 600,000 to 850,000 distinct CDR3 sequences, about 15% of them seen only once. Trimming removed 2 bases from V and 1 base from J, with 23 bases in between. Germline values: CDR1 MNHEY, CDR2 SVGAGI. This CDR3 contains 19 residues. The source was PBMCs from blood, collected 14 to 15 days before vaccination. This TCR was recovered from a man aged 50 to 60 who received an inactivated influenza vaccine. V is TRBV6-5 and J is TRBJ1-1; perhaps TRBD1 as D (6 bases). The CDR3 sequence: CASSYVPPGGGSPNTEAFF. CDR3 sequence (DNA): TGTGCCAGCAGTTACGTGCCCCCCGGAGGGGGGAGTCCGAACACTGAAGCTTTCTTT.